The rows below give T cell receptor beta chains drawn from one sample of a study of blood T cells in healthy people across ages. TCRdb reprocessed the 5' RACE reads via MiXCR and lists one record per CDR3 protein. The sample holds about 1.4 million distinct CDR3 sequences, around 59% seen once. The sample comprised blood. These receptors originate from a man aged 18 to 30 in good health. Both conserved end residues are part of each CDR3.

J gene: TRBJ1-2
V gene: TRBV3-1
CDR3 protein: CASSQGALANYGYTF

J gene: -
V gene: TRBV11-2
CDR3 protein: CANSSPSDQETQYF

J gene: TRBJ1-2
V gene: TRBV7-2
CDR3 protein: CASSPAGGDRYGYTF

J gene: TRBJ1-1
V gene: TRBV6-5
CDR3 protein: CASKDRFFKAFF

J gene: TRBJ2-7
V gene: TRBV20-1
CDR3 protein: CSARKRYRDRDYEQYF

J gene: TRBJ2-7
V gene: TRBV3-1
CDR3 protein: CASSQYLGLAGEGTYEQYF

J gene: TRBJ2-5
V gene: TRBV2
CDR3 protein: CASSDWGAGGGETQYF

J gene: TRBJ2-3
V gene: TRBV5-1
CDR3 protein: CASSLEVREVADTQYF

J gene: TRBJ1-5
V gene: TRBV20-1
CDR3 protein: CSARKVGQRDQPQHF

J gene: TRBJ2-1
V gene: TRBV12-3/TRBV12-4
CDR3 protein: CASSSGTGFEFF

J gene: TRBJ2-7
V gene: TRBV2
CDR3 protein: CASSESRLVSYEQYF

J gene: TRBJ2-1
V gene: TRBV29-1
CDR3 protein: CSELAGVVNEQFF

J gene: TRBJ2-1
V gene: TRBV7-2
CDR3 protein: CASSLVGTSGSTEQFF

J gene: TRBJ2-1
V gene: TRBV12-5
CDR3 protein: CASGWGMSLGNEQFF

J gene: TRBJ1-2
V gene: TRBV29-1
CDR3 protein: CSVVTEWAAGYTF

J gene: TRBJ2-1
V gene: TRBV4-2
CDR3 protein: CASSHTTVRSSYNEQFF

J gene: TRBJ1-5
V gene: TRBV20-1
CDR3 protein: CSAREGAYSNQPQHF

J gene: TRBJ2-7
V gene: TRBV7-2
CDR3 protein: CASSLVSSGSSSYEQYF

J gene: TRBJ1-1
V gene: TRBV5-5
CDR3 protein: CASSLPEMNTEAFF

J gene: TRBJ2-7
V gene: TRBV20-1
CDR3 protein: CSARGRDRISYEQYF

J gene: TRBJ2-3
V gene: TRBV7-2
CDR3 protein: CASSLQDSDTQYF

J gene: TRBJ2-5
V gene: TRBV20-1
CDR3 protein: CSAGHQETQYF

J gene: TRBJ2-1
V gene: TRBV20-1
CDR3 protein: CSAIIRGDNEQFF

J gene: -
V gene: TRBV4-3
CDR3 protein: CASSQDGGLGQETQYF

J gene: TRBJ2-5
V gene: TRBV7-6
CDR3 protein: CASSSEIGGTYERYF

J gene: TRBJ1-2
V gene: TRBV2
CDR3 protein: CASSEAGQYEGYTF

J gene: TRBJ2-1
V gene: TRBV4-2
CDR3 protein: CASSQNGQGESSYNEQFF

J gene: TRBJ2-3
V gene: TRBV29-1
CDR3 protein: CSSCPSGSFQDTQYF

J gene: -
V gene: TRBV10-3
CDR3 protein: CAISESPSGGLKETQYF

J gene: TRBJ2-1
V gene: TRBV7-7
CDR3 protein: CASSLTLAGGSSYNEQFF

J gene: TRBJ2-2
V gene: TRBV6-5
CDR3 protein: CASSYSKASRSAELFF

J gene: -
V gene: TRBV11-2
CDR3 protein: CASSASLYRTQGEQYF

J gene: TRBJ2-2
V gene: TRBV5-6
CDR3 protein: CASSPWGDGELFF

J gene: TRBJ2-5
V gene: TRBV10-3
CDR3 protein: CAISEGQQETQYF

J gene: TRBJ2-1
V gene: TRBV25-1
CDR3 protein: CASSDGGPKFF

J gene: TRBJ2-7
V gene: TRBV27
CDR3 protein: CASSLNRGSSYEQYF

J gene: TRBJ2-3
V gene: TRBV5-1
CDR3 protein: CASSLEGLAGVNTQYF

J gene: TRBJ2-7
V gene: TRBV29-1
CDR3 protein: CSVGWQGAYEQYF

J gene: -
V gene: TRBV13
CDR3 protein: CASSYMRQAYEQYF

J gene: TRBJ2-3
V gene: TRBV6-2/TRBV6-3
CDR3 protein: CASSYRQLDTQYF

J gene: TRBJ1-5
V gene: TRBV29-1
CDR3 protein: CSMGRNQPQHF

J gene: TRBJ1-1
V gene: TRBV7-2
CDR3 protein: CASSPDWEDTEAFF